This entry lists 15 T cell receptor beta chains sequenced from one sample in a study of OX40 agonist ivuxolimab in advanced cancers. Profiled with immunoSEQ multiplex PCR; TCRdb holds only in-frame clones, not every one. The sample carries about 40,000 clones, 85% to 90% recorded once. The sequencing used CD4+ or CD8+ T cells sorted from blood, collected in a trial of the OX40 agonist ivuxolimab. The receptor source for this set is an adult with an advanced solid tumor such as melanoma, head and neck, liver or kidney cancer.

This chain joins TRBV14 and TRBJ1-3; D call uncertain. Germline V lookup: CDR1 SGHDN, CDR2 FVKESK. Between the trimmed V and J ends, which lost 6 bases and 0 bases, there was a span of 3 bases. The CDR3 totals 12 residues. The CDR3 DNA is TGTGCCAGCAGTGTCTCTGGAAACACCATATATTTT. Protein product: CASSVSGNTIYF.

On this clone: Other DNA sequences within the sample encode an identical CDR3. V usage is TRBV28 and J usage is TRBJ2-1, with 13 bases identical to TRBD2. The germline gives CDR1 MDHEN, CDR2 SYDVKM. CDR3 length equals 16 residues. Trimming cost V 5 bases and J 8 bases; bases outside gene matches: 9. The CDR3 nucleotides are TGTGCCAGCAGTCCGCCGGGACTAGCGGGACGGGATGAGCAGTTCTTC. It translates to CASSPPGLAGRDEQFF. The full variable domain, its missing parts supplied by reference TRBV28 and TRBJ2-1, is DVKVTQSSRYLVKRTGEKVFLECVQDMDHENMFWYRQDPGLGLRLIYFSYDVKMKEKGDIPEGYSVSREKKERFSLILESASTNQTSMYLCASSPPGLAGRDEQFFGPGTRLTVL.

The rearrangement uses TRBV6-9 and TRBJ1-1; TRBD1 might be the D (5 bases). Between the trimmed V and J ends, which lost 8 bases and 6 bases, there was a span of 10 bases. Germline V gives CDR1 MNHGY, CDR2 SVAAGI. This CDR3 is built from 11 residues. The CDR3: CASLAGAEAFF. The CDR3 DNA is TGTGCCAGCCTAGCGGGGGCTGAAGCTTTCTTT.

This sequence joins TRBV10-2 and TRBJ1-4; TRBD1 aligns across 7 bases. This CDR3 has 12 residues. The ends lost 6 bases at V and 12 bases at J; junction bases unmatched: 7. Germline CDR1 reads WSHSY; CDR2 reads SAAADI. CDR3 in amino acids: CASRGDSLELFF. The CDR3 nucleotides are TGCGCCAGCAGGGGGGACAGTCTCGAACTGTTTTTT.

This chain links TRBV27 with TRBJ1-2, with D unresolved. V shed 1 base and J shed 8 bases, with 23 bases lying between them. Germline-derived CDR1 and CDR2 are MNHEY and SMNVEV (reference sequence). This CDR3 comprises 17 residues. CDR3 nucleotides: TGTGCCAGCAGTTTATGGGGTGTGGGCAGTCGGCAGCTGGGCTACACCTTC. It yields the protein CASSLWGVGSRQLGYTF.

The rearrangement links TRBV27 to TRBJ1-1, with D unclear. This CDR3 contains 13 residues. Germline V gene lookup returns CDR1 MNHEY and CDR2 SMNVEV (reference sequence). The germline V and J ends were trimmed by 2 bases and 4 bases, with 8 bases remaining between them. In DNA, the CDR3 is TGTGCCAGCAGTTTACGACACGGCACTGAAGCTTTCTTT. It encodes CASSLRHGTEAFF.

The genes are TRBV10-3 and TRBJ2-3, with D perhaps assigned TRBD1 or TRBD2 (5 bases each). Trimming stripped 8 bases from V and 4 bases from J, with 25 bases between. Germline V gene lookup returns CDR1 ENHRY and CDR2 SYGVKD. The CDR3 is 17 amino acids. The CDR3 DNA reads TGTGCCATCCCCAAGGGAGATCCGGGGCAGCCGGCAGATACGCAGTATTTT. Translating gives CAIPKGDPGQPADTQYF.

V and J are TRBV15 and TRBJ1-5; D might be TRBD1 (5 bases). V lost 8 bases to trimming and J lost 0 bases, with 11 bases between them. The CDR3 extends over 14 amino acids. Germline values: CDR1 LNHNV, CDR2 YYDKDF (reference sequence). CDR3 region: CATGAAYSNQPQHF. CDR3 nucleotide sequence: TGTGCCACCGGGGCAGCTTATAGCAATCAGCCCCAGCATTTT.

The chain uses TRBV6-5 and TRBJ2-2; D is uncertain. The V gene lost 6 bases and the J gene lost 7 bases, with 9 bases spanning the gap. The length of the CDR3 is 12 residues. Germline V lookup: CDR1 MNHEY, CDR2 SVGAGI. CDR3 coding DNA: TGTGCCAGCAGGGCTGGGGACGGGGAGCTGTTTTTT. The encoded protein is CASRAGDGELFF.

V and J are TRBV9 and TRBJ2-3; 13 bases fit TRBD2. The CDR3 runs to 17 residues. V was pared by 0 bases and J by 6 bases, with 7 bases of the junction left unmatched. CDR1 SGDLS and CDR2 YYNGEE come from the germline V gene. The DNA of the CDR3 is TGTGCCAGCAGCGTAGGGGGACTAGCGGGGAACGGGGATACGCAGTATTTT. It yields the protein CASSVGGLAGNGDTQYF.

J is TRBJ2-1 and V is TRBV11-2; D perhaps matches TRBD2 (7 bases). This CDR3 is 14 amino acids long. Germline CDR1 SGHAT, CDR2 FQNNGV. Trimming pared 5 bases from V and 8 bases from J, leaving 16 bases between. In DNA, the CDR3 is TGTGCCAGCAGCCCCCTGGGGGGGGGCCATGAGCAGTTCTTC. Translation gives CASSPLGGGHEQFF.

The rearrangement links TRBV7-6 to TRBJ2-7; D is unresolved. CDR1 SGHVS and CDR2 FNYEAQ come from the germline V gene. The CDR3 totals 11 residues. The V end lost 3 bases, the J end lost 2 bases, and 2 bases lay between the germline ends. For the CDR3, the DNA is TGTGCCAGCAGCTTGACCTACGAGCAGTACTTC. Its translation: CASSLTYEQYF.

The chain recombines TRBV7-9 with TRBJ2-5; 7 bases align to TRBD2. V shed 8 bases, J shed 1 base, and the junction held 7 bases outside the gene matches. This CDR3 contains 14 residues. Germline CDR1 and CDR2: SEHNR and FQNEAQ (reference sequence). CDR3 nucleotides: TGTGCCAGCGGTAGAGCGGGACCCCAAGAGACCCAGTACTTC. Its translation is CASGRAGPQETQYF.

CDR3 amino acids: CASSLSDNQPQHF. The CDR3 coding sequence is TGTGCCAGCAGCCTTTCGGACAATCAGCCCCAGCATTTT. The V and J genes are TRBV6-5 and TRBJ1-5; D not resolved. Trimming cost V 6 bases and J 3 bases, with 9 bases left between them. CDR3 length: 13 amino acids. Looked up from germline, CDR1 is MNHEY and CDR2 is SVGAGI.

The chain joins TRBV27 to TRBJ2-1, with D hard to call. This CDR3 is 16 amino acids long. The germline V and J ends were trimmed by 5 bases and 0 bases, with 14 bases remaining between them. The germline CDR1 and CDR2 sequences are MNHEY and SMNVEV (reference sequence). CDR3 coding DNA: TGTGCCAGCAGTCCGACGGCGCGGAGCTCCTACAATGAGCAGTTCTTC. As protein: CASSPTARSSYNEQFF.